This paragraph covers one T cell receptor beta chain sequence. Its antigen remains unknown. The sample comes from a study of T cell responses to AZD1222 COVID-19 vaccine. Notes on the study in general: Sampling captured repertoires only after the peak T cell response. The sample set comprised mostly white British donors with more females, and clonal diversity was possibly underestimated. Nearly half of spike-specific TCRs reportedly go after variant regions that carry no mutations.

Assay: immunoSEQ multiplex PCR; the TCRdb copy retains only in-frame clones and omits some. The sample records 120,000 to 150,000 clones, 85% to 95% being singletons. CDR3 size: 12 residues. The V and J ends lost 3 bases and 10 bases respectively, with 10 bases between them. This chain connects TRBV12-3 or TRBV12-4 to TRBJ1-5; D ambiguous. Here the sequenced sample was peripheral blood, taken on day 0 of AZD1222 vaccination. The sequence was obtained from an adult in good health. CDR3 nucleotide sequence: TGTGCCAGCAGTTTCCCTCGCGGTCCCCAGCATTTT. It specifies CASSFPRGPQHF.